Listed below are T cell receptor beta chains from one sample, sequenced in a study of vaccination effects on CD4 cells after COVID-19. These receptors' targets are unknown. The assay was immunoSEQ multiplex PCR, and TCRdb's table has in-frame clones only and misses some. The data show tens of thousands of clones, around 81% seen once. Sample: CD4+ T cells from PBMCs cultured with HCoV-229E spike peptides, taken after COVID-19 vaccination. These receptors were collected from a human donor who received a COVID-19 vaccine. The CDR3 runs from the conserved cysteine through the conserved F or W. The order of the fields is D gene, V gene, clone size, J gene, CDR3 DNA, CDR3 protein. D genes are given only for firm matches. Clone size is not always given. Where it is, it says once, few, many or a class for expanded clones.

>-|TRBV15|-|TRBJ1-6
TGTGCCACCAGCAGAGATGCGAGTAATTCACCCCTCCACTTT
CATSRDASNSPLHF
>-|TRBV5-1|-|TRBJ2-3
TGCGCCAGCAGCCCTGGGGGAGTCGCAGATACGCAGTATTTT
CASSPGGVADTQYF
>-|TRBV7-2|-|TRBJ1-3
TGTGCCAGCAGCTTGACAGAGAACCCTGGAAACACCATATATTTT
CASSLTENPGNTIYF
>TRBD2|TRBV11-3|-|TRBJ2-5
TGTGCCAGCAGCTTAGCAAGCGGGGGGCCGCAAGAGACCCAGTACTTC
CASSLASGGPQETQYF
>-|TRBV6-5|once|TRBJ2-5
TGTGCCAGCCGACGGGGCAGCCAAGAGACCCAGTACTTC
CASRRGSQETQYF
>-|TRBV10-3|-|TRBJ2-1
TGTGCCATCAGTGAGGCGGACTCGCCCAGTGAGCAGTTCTTC
CAISEADSPSEQFF
>-|TRBV3-1/TRBV3-2|-|TRBJ1-2
TGTGCCAGCAGCCCCCCTTTTAAGGGAACCTATGGCTACACCTTC
CASSPPFKGTYGYTF
>-|TRBV5-1|once|TRBJ1-5
TGCGCCAGCAGCTTGGGGCAGGACCTAGGGCCCCAGCATTTT
CASSLGQDLGPQHF
>TRBD1|TRBV28|-|TRBJ2-5
TGTGCCAGCAGTCTTCTCCAGCGGACAGGGATGGAGACCCAGTACTTC
CASSLLQRTGMETQYF
>TRBD1|TRBV5-8|-|TRBJ2-5
TGTGCCAGCAGCAGGTGGACAGGGGGGATGAACCACCAAGAGACCCAGTACTTC
CASSRWTGGMNHQETQYF